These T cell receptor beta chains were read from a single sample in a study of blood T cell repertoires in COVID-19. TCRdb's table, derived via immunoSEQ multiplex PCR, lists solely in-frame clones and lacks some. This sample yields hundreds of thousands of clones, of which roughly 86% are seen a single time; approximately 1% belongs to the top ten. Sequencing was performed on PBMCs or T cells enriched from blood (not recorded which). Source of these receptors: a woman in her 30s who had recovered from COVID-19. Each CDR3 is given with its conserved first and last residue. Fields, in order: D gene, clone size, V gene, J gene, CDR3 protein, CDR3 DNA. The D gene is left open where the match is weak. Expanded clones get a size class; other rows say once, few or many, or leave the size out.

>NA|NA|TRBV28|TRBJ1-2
CASTRDYGGRNYGYTF
TGTGCCAGCACGCGGGACTATGGGGGTAGGAACTATGGCTACACCTTC
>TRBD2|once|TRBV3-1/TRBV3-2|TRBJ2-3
CASSPGAAGGGPDTQYF
TGTGCCAGCAGCCCCGGGGCGGCGGGCGGGGGTCCAGATACGCAGTATTTT
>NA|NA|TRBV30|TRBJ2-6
CAWSVRIGTGANVLTF
TGTGCCTGGAGTGTACGAATCGGGACTGGGGCCAACGTCCTGACTTTC
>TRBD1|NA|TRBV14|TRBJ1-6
CASSRGTVDSPLHF
TGTGCCAGCAGCCGCGGGACAGTCGATTCACCCCTCCACTTT
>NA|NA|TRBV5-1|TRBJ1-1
CASRLGGEGMNTEAFF
TGCGCCAGCCGACTGGGAGGGGAGGGGATGAACACTGAAGCTTTCTTT
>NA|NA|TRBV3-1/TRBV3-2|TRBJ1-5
CASGAGPSNQPQHF
TGTGCCTCTGGAGCAGGGCCTAGCAATCAGCCCCAGCATTTT
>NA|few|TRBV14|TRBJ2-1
CASSQDSYNEQFF
TGTGCCAGCAGCCAAGACAGCTACAATGAGCAGTTCTTC
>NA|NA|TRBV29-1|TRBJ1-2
CSVADGDGYTF
TGCAGCGTTGCAGACGGGGATGGCTACACCTTC
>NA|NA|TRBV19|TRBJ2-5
CATARRERETQYF
TGTGCCACCGCTCGCCGGGAAAGGGAGACCCAGTACTTC
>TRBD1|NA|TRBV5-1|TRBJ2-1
CASSDSTGSYNEQFF
TGCGCCAGCAGCGACTCGACAGGGTCATACAATGAGCAGTTCTTC
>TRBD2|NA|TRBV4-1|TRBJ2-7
CASSQEGGLAGARYEQYF
TGCGCCAGCAGCCAAGAGGGGGGACTAGCGGGAGCGAGGTACGAGCAGTACTTC
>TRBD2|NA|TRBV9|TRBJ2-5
CASSGEGTSGIFAETQYF
TGTGCCAGCAGCGGAGAAGGGACTAGCGGGATTTTCGCCGAGACCCAGTACTTC
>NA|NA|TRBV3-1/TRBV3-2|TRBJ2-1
CASSQDSGFYNEQFF
TGTGCCAGCAGCCAAGACAGCGGCTTCTACAATGAGCAGTTCTTC
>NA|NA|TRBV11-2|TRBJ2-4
CASSSLTTGTGNIQYF
TGTGCCAGCAGCTCGTTAACCACAGGGACGGGGAACATTCAGTACTTC
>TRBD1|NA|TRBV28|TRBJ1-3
CASSFTGDGNTIYF
TGTGCCAGCAGTTTTACAGGGGATGGAAACACCATATATTTT
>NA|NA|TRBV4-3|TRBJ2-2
CASSQTATGGGELFF
TGCGCCAGCAGCCAAACGGCGACAGGCGGAGGGGAGCTGTTTTTT
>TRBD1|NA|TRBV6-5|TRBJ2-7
CASSHRQGEQYF
TGTGCCAGCAGTCATCGACAGGGCGAGCAGTACTTC
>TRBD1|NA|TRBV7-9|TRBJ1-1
CASRYGQGYMNTEAFF
TGTGCCAGCAGATATGGACAGGGATACATGAACACTGAAGCTTTCTTT
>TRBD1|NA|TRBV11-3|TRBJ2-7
CASSLAGTGTYEQYF
TGTGCCAGCAGCTTAGCTGGGACAGGGACCTACGAGCAGTACTTC
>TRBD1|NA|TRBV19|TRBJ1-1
CASSTPKGAGSDTEAFF
TGTGCCAGTAGTACCCCCAAGGGGGCGGGTTCGGACACTGAAGCTTTCTTT
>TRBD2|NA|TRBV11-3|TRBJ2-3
CASSPARGGLADTQYF
TGTGCCAGCAGCCCGGCGCGGGGGGGGCTTGCGGATACGCAGTATTTT
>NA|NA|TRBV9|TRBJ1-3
CASSLYDSSGNTIYF
TGTGCCAGCAGCCTGTACGACAGCTCTGGAAACACCATATATTTT
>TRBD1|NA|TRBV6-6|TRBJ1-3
CASSQIQGATSGNTIYF
TGTGCCAGCAGTCAGATACAGGGGGCTACCTCTGGAAACACCATATATTTT
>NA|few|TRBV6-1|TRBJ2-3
CASSEFPWPGSTDTQYF
TGTGCCAGCAGTGAATTCCCTTGGCCGGGAAGCACAGATACGCAGTATTTT
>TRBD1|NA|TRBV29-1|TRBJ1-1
CSVGGQGIPEAFF
TGCAGCGTTGGGGGACAGGGGATCCCTGAAGCTTTCTTT
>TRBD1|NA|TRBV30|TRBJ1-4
CAWSASGQGASNEKLFF
TGTGCCTGGAGTGCGTCCGGACAGGGGGCCTCTAATGAAAAACTGTTTTTT
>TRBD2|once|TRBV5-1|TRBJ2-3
CASSLGGGSTDTQYF
TGCGCCAGCAGCTTGGGCGGGGGAAGCACAGATACGCAGTATTTT
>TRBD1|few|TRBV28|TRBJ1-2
CASSLTGDYGYTF
TGTGCCAGCAGTTTGACAGGGGACTATGGCTACACCTTC
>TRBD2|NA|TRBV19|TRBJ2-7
CASSPLLGREVYEQYF
TGTGCCAGTAGCCCACTGCTAGGCCGGGAGGTGTACGAGCAGTACTTC
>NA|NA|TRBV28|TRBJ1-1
CASSLLRGRAEAFF
TGTGCCAGCAGTTTATTAAGGGGTAGGGCTGAAGCTTTCTTT
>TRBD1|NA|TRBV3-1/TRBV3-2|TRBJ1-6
CASSQLGQGNSPLHF
TGTGCCAGCAGCCAGCTGGGACAGGGGAATTCACCCCTCCACTTT
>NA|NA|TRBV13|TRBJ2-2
CASSRLGDRFGELFF
TGTGCCAGCAGCCGGTTGGGAGATAGGTTCGGGGAGCTGTTTTTT
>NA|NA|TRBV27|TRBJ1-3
CASSLSGAYLVGGTIYF
TGTGCCAGCAGTTTATCGGGAGCGTACCTAGTCGGTGGCACCATATATTTT
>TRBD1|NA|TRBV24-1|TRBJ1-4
CATSETGTGTEKLFF
TGTGCCACCAGTGAAACCGGGACAGGGACTGAAAAACTGTTTTTT
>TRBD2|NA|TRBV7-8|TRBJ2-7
CASSFTSGAGEQYF
TGTGCCAGCAGCTTCACTAGCGGCGCAGGCGAGCAGTACTTC
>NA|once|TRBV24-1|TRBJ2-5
CATSDSVGVGTQYF
TGTGCCACCAGTGATTCCGTGGGAGTTGGGACCCAGTACTTC
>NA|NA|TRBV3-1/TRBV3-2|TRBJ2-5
CASSPRTVRSNQETQYF
TGTGCCAGCAGCCCTAGGACAGTCAGAAGCAACCAAGAGACCCAGTACTTC
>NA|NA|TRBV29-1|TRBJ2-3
CSAIMKTSTDTQYF
TGCAGCGCTATAATGAAAACTAGCACAGATACGCAGTATTTT
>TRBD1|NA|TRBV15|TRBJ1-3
CATSRVQGAGNTIYF
TGTGCCACCAGCAGAGTACAGGGGGCTGGAAACACCATATATTTT
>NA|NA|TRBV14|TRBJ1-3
CASSTDRFDTIYF
TGTGCCAGCAGCACAGACAGGTTTGACACCATATATTTT
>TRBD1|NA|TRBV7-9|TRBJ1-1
CASSPDRAAEAFF
TGTGCCAGCAGCCCAGACAGGGCTGCTGAAGCTTTCTTT
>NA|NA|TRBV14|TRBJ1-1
CASSQRTGFVAFF
TGTGCCAGCAGCCAAAGAACAGGTTTTGTCGCTTTCTTT
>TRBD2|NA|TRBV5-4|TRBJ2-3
CASSLLGGTITDTQYF
TGTGCCAGCAGCTTGCTGGGGGGGACCATCACAGATACGCAGTATTTT
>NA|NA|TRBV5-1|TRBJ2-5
CASSSYLDETQYF
TGCGCCAGCAGCTCCTATCTAGACGAGACCCAGTACTTC
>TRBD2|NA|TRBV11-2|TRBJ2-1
CASSQGTSGGVFF
TGTGCCAGCAGCCAGGGGACTAGCGGGGGTGTGTTCTTC
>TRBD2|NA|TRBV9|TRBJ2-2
CASSVATSGNTGELFF
TGTGCCAGCAGCGTGGCTACTAGCGGGAACACCGGGGAGCTGTTTTTT
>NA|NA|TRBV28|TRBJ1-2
CASSLMRVGYTF
TGTGCCAGCAGTTTAATGCGGGTTGGCTACACCTTC